The 24 T cell receptor beta chains below all came from one sample that was sequenced in a study of CD8 T cells in ankylosing spondylitis. MiXCR was run by TCRdb on the 5' RACE reads, yielding one entry per CDR3 protein. This sample has 200,000 to 250,000 distinct CDR3 sequences, with around 24% found just once. Sequencing input: blood, either unsorted or a sorted T cell fraction (not recorded which). The receptors originated from a male donor with ankylosing spondylitis or in good health (not recorded which).

This clonotype turned up a few times. The gene calls are TRBV6-5 and TRBJ1-2; 7 bases line up with TRBD1. Germline values: CDR1 MNHEY, CDR2 SVGAGI. V lost 4 bases, J lost 0 bases, and 5 bases stayed unmatched. The CDR3 totals 15 residues. This CDR3 reads CASSFGTVPNYGYTF. CDR3 in DNA: TGTGCCAGCAGTTTCGGGACAGTCCCTAACTATGGCTACACCTTC.

At least ten counts were recorded for this clonotype. The CDR3 sequence is CASSFSRINRNEQFF. The CDR3 DNA is TGTGCCAGCAGTTTTAGTCGGATCAATAGGAATGAGCAGTTCTTC. J is TRBJ2-1 and V is TRBV12-3 or TRBV12-4; D remains ambiguous. Trimming shortened V by 3 bases and J by 7 bases, and 16 bases separated the two germline ends. The CDR3 is 15 residues long.

The rearrangement links TRBV4-2 to TRBJ2-7; D possibly matches TRBD1 or TRBD2 (6 bases each). The length of the CDR3 is 16 residues. V was shortened by 0 bases and J by 1 base, with 13 bases between the two germline ends. The germline gives CDR1 LGHNA, CDR2 YNFKEQ. The CDR3 DNA follows: TGTGCCAGCAGCCAAGATGGAGGGGGGCTTTCCTACGAGCAGTACTTC. Its translation: CASSQDGGGLSYEQYF.

The chain uses TRBV12-3 or TRBV12-4 and TRBJ2-5, with D possibly being TRBD1 (5 bases). The CDR3 runs 16 residues. Deletions cut 1 base from V and 1 base from J, with 13 bases between. CDR3 region: CASSLEAGPIQETQYF. The DNA for the CDR3 is TGTGCCAGCAGTTTAGAAGCAGGGCCAATCCAAGAGACCCAGTACTTC.

The chain employs TRBV4-3 and TRBJ2-6, with D perhaps matching TRBD2 (6 bases). Germline CDR1 reads LGHNA; CDR2 reads YSLEER. Trimming stripped 0 bases from V and 0 bases from J, with 15 bases between. This CDR3 comprises 19 residues. This CDR3 is CASSQDWGVWYSGANVLTF. As DNA, the CDR3 is TGCGCCAGCAGCCAAGATTGGGGGGTTTGGTACTCTGGGGCCAACGTCCTGACTTTC.

This clonotype was seen repeatedly, ten times or more. The chain combines TRBV28 with TRBJ2-7, with 12 bases identical to TRBD1. V dropped 6 bases and J dropped 5; count of bases not matched to a gene: 8. The germline V gene has CDR1 MDHEN and CDR2 SYDVKM. The CDR3 has 15 residues. This CDR3 reads CASSQRDRGRDEQYF. The CDR3 nucleotides are TGTGCCAGCAGCCAAAGGGACAGGGGGCGAGACGAGCAGTACTTC.

On this clonotype itself: This could be a read error, since a much larger clone is one nucleotide away. This chain connects TRBV6-5 to TRBJ1-4, with 7 bases aligning to TRBD1. CDR1 and CDR2 from the germline V gene are MNHEY and SVGAGI. CDR3 length equals 15 residues. Written as DNA, the CDR3 is TGTGCCAGCAGGTTAACAGGGGCAACTAATAAAAAACTGTTTTTT. It encodes CASRLTGATNKKLFF.

The V and J genes are TRBV7-8 and TRBJ2-7; 10 nucleotides match TRBD1. V shed 5 bases and J 6 bases; nucleotides not matched to a gene: 7. Germline V gene data show CDR1 as SGHVS and CDR2 as FQNEAQ. This CDR3 contains 14 residues. The CDR3 is CASSKGQGIGEQYF. DNA for the CDR3: TGTGCCAGCAGCAAGGGACAGGGGATCGGCGAGCAGTACTTC. The variable domain in full, with the rest retrieved from reference TRBV7-8 and TRBJ2-7, is GAGVSQSPRYKVAKRGQDVALRCDPISGHVSLFWYQQALGQGPEFLTYFQNEAQLDKSGLPSDRFFAERPEGSVSTLKIQRTQQEDSAVYLCASSKGQGIGEQYFGPGTRLTVT.

A remark on this clonotype: Possible read error: a much larger clone is one base away. J is TRBJ2-7 and V is TRBV14; TRBD2 aligns across 9 bases. The J call may be in error: the DNA end matches TRBJ2-1 better. Germline V gene sequence: CDR1 SGHDN, CDR2 FVKESK. The CDR3 is 14 amino acids. The CDR3 here is CASSRLAATYEQFF. Written as DNA, the CDR3 is TGTGCCAGCAGCCGACTAGCGGCAACCTACGAGCAGTTCTTC.

This clonotype was seen repeatedly, ten times or more. CDR3: CASSGRAGETQYF. The CDR3 nucleotides are TGTGCCAGCAGCGGGAGGGCTGGAGAGACCCAGTACTTC. This chain uses TRBV5-6 with TRBJ2-5, with 7 bases fitting TRBD2. Germline loops: CDR1 SGHDT, CDR2 YYEEEE. V was pared by 4 bases and J by 4 bases, with 4 bases of the junction left unmatched. The CDR3 loop spans 13 amino acids.

This clonotype was detected a few times. The chain combines TRBV6-2 or TRBV6-3 with TRBJ2-3, with 7 bases matching TRBD1. This CDR3 has 15 residues. J lost 5 bases, V lost 6 bases, and 11 bases had no gene match. Germline lookup yields CDR1 MNHEY and CDR2 SVGEGT. The CDR3 sequence: CASSHRDRAGDTQYF. The CDR3 coding sequence is TGTGCCAGCAGCCACCGTGACAGGGCAGGAGATACGCAGTATTTT.

The chain uses TRBV29-1 and TRBJ1-1, with 7 bases fitting TRBD1. Losses at the gene ends were 6 bases for V and 0 bases for J; bases not matched to a gene: 10. The length of the CDR3 is 15 residues. Per germline, CDR1 SQVTM and CDR2 ANQGSEA. The CDR3 DNA reads TGCAGCGTCCTTACAGGGGCATCCATGAACACTGAAGCTTTCTTT. Its protein product is CSVLTGASMNTEAFF.

The V and J genes are TRBV5-6 and TRBJ2-3; D is uncertain. V gave up 4 bases and J gave up 4 bases, with 16 bases separating them. This CDR3 spans 15 amino acids. The germline V gene encodes CDR1 SGHDT and CDR2 YYEEEE. The CDR3 loop reads CASSLRVRTADTQYF. The CDR3 bases are TGTGCCAGCAGCCTAAGGGTGCGAACCGCAGATACGCAGTATTTT.

This clonotype was seen ten or more times. The chain uses TRBV20-1 and TRBJ2-5; D is unresolved. The ends were cut back, 0 bases at V and 5 bases at J, with 16 bases in the middle. The CDR3 extends over 15 amino acids. Germline V CDR1 and CDR2: DFQATT, SNEGSKA (reference sequence). In nucleotides, the CDR3 is TGCAGTGCTAGAGATCCTTCTGGGGTCGGGGAGACCCAGTACTTC. Amino acid sequence: CSARDPSGVGETQYF.

This clonotype was seen many times. This chain connects TRBV20-1 to TRBJ2-5; tentative D call: TRBD1 (5 bases). The CDR3 sequence is 17 residues long. CDR1 is DFQATT and CDR2 is SNEGSKA in the germline V gene (reference sequence). Deletions cut 3 bases from V and 3 bases from J, with 23 bases between. The CDR3 nucleotides are TGCAGTGCTAGTAGCCTAGGGGCGACAACCATAAAAGAGACCCAGTACTTC. Encoded protein: CSASSLGATTIKETQYF.

The CDR3 DNA reads as TGTGCCAGCAGTTACGGACACCAAGAGACCCAGTACTTC. Its protein product is CASSYGHQETQYF. This chain uses TRBV6-2 or TRBV6-3 with TRBJ2-5; D is undetermined. This CDR3 spans 13 amino acids. CDR1 is MNHEY and CDR2 is SVGEGT in the germline V gene. V gave up 2 bases and J gave up 0 bases, with 4 bases separating them.

This clonotype occurred many times. CDR3 loop: CASSAKDGLYGYTF. Here the CDR3 DNA reads TGCGCCAGCAGCGCGAAGGACGGACTTTATGGCTACACCTTC. The genes are TRBV5-1 and TRBJ1-2; the D is unclear. Deletions cut 4 bases from V and 5 bases from J, with 15 bases between. The CDR3 is made up of 14 amino acids. Germline CDR1 SGHRS, CDR2 YFSETQ.

This clonotype was recorded at least ten times. The chain recombines TRBV29-1 with TRBJ2-1; the D gene is possibly TRBD2 (5 bases). V shed 8 bases and J shed 6 bases, with 14 bases lying between them. In germline, CDR1 is SQVTM, CDR2 ANQGSEA. The CDR3 covers 12 residues. The CDR3 loop is CSPRSGSNEQFF. The CDR3 DNA reads as TGCAGCCCGCGATCGGGGAGCAATGAGCAGTTCTTC.

There are many counts of this clonotype. The J gene is TRBJ2-1, the V gene TRBV4-1; 7 nucleotides match TRBD2. The CDR3 covers 17 residues. With 1 base clipped from V and 2 bases from J, the junction kept 8 bases outside the gene matches. In germline, CDR1 is MGHRA, CDR2 YSYEKL. The CDR3 loop reads CASSQGLLAGAYNEQFF. CDR3 sequence (DNA): TGCGCCAGCAGCCAAGGACTACTGGCGGGAGCCTACAATGAGCAGTTCTTC.

This clonotype was seen repeatedly, ten times or more. CDR3 in DNA: TGCAGTGCTAGCTGGGCGACCGGCGTTACAGATACGCAGTATTTT. Translated, it gives CSASWATGVTDTQYF. The chain joins TRBV20-1 to TRBJ2-3; D gene ambiguous. Germline-derived CDR1 and CDR2 are DFQATT and SNEGSKA (reference sequence). This CDR3 has 15 amino acids. V lost 3 bases and J lost 3, with 16 bases in between.

There are many counts of this clonotype. CDR3: CASTRTGELFF. For the CDR3, the DNA is TGTGCCAGCACCAGAACCGGGGAGCTGTTTTTT. The rearrangement links TRBV12-3 or TRBV12-4 to TRBJ2-2, with D hard to call. There are 11 residues in the CDR3. Trimming took 7 bases from V and 5 from J, leaving 5 bases between them.

Many counts were recorded for this clonotype. The rearrangement links TRBV20-1 to TRBJ2-1, with D hard to call. From germline, CDR1 is DFQATT and CDR2 SNEGSKA (reference sequence). The CDR3 has 11 amino acids. The ends were cut back, 4 bases at V and 7 bases at J, with 8 bases in the middle. The CDR3 DNA follows: TGCAGTGCTATTGTCGGAAATGAGCAGTTCTTC. This encodes CSAIVGNEQFF.

The table lists this clonotype with a count of one. This sequence joins TRBV24-1 and TRBJ2-3, with D perhaps TRBD1 or TRBD2 (5 bases each). V was pared by 10 bases and J by 1 base, with 20 bases between. Per germline, CDR1 KGHDR and CDR2 SFDVKD. The length of the CDR3 is 16 residues. CDR3 sequence reads: CATSPLGDLGTDTQYF. CDR3 in DNA: TGTGCCACTTCACCCTTGGGGGACCTCGGCACAGATACGCAGTATTTT.

This clonotype has at least ten counts. V is TRBV9 and J is TRBJ2-7; 14 bases line up with TRBD2. Germline V gene lookup returns CDR1 SGDLS and CDR2 YYNGEE. CDR3 length: 14 residues. After removal of 5 bases from V and 4 bases from J, the junction contained 2 bases not matched to a gene. The CDR3 loop reads CASSGTSGGYEQYF. The CDR3 region has the DNA TGTGCCAGCAGTGGGACTAGCGGGGGTTACGAGCAGTACTTC.